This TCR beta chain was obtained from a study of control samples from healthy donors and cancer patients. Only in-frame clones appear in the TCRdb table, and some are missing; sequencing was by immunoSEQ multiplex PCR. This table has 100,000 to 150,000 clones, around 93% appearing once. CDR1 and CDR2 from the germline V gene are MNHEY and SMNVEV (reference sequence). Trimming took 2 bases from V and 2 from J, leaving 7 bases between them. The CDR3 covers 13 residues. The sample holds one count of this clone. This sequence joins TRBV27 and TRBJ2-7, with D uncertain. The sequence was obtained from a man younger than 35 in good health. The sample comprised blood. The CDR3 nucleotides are TGTGCCAGCAGTTTAAGGACCGCCTACGAGCAGTACTTC. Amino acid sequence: CASSLRTAYEQYF.